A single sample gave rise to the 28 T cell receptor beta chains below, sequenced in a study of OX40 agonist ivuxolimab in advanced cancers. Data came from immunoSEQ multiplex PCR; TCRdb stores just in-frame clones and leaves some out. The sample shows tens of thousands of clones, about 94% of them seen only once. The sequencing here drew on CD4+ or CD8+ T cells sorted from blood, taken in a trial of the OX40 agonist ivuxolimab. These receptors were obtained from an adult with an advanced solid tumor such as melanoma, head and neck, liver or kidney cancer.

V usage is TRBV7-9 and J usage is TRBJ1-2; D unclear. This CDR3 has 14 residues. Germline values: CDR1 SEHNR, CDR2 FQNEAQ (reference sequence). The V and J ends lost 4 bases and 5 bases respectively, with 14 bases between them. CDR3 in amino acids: CASSSGSNPYGYTF. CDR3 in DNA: TGTGCCAGCAGCTCCGGTTCCAACCCATATGGCTACACCTTC.

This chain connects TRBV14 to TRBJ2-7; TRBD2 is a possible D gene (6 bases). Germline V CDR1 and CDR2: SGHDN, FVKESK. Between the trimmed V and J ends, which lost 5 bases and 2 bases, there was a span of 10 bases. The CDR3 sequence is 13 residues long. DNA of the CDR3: TGTGCCAGCAGCTACGGGAGTGCCTACGAGCAGTACTTC. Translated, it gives CASSYGSAYEQYF.

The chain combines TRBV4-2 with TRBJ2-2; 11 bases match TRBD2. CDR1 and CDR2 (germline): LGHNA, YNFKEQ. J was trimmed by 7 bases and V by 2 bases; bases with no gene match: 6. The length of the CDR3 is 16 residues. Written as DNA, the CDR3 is TGTGCCAGCAGCCAACTACTAGCGGGAGTCGGCGGGGAGCTGTTTTTT. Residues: CASSQLLAGVGGELFF.

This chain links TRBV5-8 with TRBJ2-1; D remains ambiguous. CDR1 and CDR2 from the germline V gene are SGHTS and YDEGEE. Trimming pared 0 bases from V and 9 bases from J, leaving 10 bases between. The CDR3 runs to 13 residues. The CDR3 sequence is CASSLGLVGEQFF. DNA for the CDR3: TGTGCCAGCAGCTTGGGGCTAGTTGGTGAGCAGTTCTTC.

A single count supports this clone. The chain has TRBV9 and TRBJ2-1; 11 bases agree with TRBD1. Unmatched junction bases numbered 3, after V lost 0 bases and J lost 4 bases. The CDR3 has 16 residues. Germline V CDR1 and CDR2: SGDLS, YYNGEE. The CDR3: CASSVEDRGLYNEQFF. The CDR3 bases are TGTGCCAGCAGCGTAGAGGACAGGGGGCTATACAATGAGCAGTTCTTC.

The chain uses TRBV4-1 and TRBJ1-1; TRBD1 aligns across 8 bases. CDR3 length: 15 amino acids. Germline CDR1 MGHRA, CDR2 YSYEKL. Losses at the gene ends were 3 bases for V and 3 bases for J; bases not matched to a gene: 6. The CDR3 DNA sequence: TGCGCCAGCAGCCACGGGACAGGCCTGGACACTGAAGCTTTCTTT. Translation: CASSHGTGLDTEAFF.

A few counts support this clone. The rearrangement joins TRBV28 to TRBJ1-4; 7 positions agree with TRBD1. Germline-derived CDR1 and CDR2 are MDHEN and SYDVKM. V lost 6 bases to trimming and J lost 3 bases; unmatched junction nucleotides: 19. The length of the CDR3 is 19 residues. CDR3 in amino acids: CASSDPTGRGFGSNEKLFF. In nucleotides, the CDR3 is TGTGCCAGCAGCGACCCGACAGGGCGAGGGTTCGGGTCTAATGAAAAACTGTTTTTT.

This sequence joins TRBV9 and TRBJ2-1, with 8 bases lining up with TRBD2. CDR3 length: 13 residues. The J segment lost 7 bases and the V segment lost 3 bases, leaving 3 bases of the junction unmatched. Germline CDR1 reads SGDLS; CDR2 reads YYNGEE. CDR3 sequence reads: CASSGLALNEQFF. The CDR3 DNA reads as TGTGCCAGCAGCGGACTAGCGCTGAATGAGCAGTTCTTC.

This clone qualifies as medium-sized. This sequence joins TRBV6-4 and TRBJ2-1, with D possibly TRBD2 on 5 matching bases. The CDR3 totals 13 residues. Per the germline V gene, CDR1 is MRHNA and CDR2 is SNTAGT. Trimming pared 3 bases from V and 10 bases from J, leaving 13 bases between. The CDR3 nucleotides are TGTGCCAGCAGTGAATCGGCTAGCACCGAGCAGTTCTTC. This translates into CASSESASTEQFF.

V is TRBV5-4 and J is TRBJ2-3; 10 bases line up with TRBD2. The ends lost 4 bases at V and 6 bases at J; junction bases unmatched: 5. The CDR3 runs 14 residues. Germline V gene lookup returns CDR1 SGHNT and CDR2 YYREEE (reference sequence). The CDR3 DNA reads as TGTGCCAGCAGCATTCTAGCGGGAGTTGATACGCAGTATTTT. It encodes CASSILAGVDTQYF. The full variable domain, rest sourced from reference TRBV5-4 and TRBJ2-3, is ETGVTQSPTHLIKTRGQQVTLRCSSQSGHNTVSWYQQALGQGPQFIFQYYREEENGRGNFPPRFSGLQFPNYSSELNVNALELDDSALYLCASSILAGVDTQYFGPGTRLTVL.

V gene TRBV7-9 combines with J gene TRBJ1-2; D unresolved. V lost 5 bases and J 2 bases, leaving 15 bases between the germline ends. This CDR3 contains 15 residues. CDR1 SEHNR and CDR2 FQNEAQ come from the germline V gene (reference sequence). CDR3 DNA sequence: TGTGCCAGCAGCCCCGTGACGGATCGAAACTATGGCTACACCTTC. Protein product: CASSPVTDRNYGYTF.

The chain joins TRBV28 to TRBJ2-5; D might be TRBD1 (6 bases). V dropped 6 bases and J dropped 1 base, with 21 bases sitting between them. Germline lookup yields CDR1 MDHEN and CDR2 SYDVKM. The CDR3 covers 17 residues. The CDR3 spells CASSSSGHPTPQETQYF. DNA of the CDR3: TGTGCCAGCAGCTCCTCGGGACACCCGACCCCCCAAGAGACCCAGTACTTC.

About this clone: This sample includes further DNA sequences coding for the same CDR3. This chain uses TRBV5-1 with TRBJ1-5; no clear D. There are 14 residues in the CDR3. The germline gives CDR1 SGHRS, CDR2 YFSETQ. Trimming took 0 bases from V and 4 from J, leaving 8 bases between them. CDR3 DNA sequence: TGCGCCAGCAGCTTGGCCGGTGGAAATCAGCCCCAGCATTTT. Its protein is CASSLAGGNQPQHF.

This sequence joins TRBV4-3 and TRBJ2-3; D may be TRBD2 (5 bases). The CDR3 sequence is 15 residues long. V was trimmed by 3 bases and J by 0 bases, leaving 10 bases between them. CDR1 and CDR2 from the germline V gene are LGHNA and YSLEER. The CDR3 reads CASSQHSGSTDTQYF. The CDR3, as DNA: TGCGCCAGCAGCCAGCACAGCGGAAGCACAGATACGCAGTATTTT.

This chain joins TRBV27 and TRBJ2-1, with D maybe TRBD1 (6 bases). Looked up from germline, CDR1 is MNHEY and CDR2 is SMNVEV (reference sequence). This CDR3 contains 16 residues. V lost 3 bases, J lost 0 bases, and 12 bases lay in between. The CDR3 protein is CASSFGQTRSYNEQFF. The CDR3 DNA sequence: TGTGCCAGCAGTTTCGGACAGACCCGCTCCTACAATGAGCAGTTCTTC.

CDR3 sequence (DNA): TGTGCCAGCACAATCACAGGGAGCAATCAGCCCCAGCATTTT. This translates into CASTITGSNQPQHF. V is TRBV7-9 and J is TRBJ1-5; D is perhaps TRBD1 (6 bases). The germline V gene has CDR1 SEHNR and CDR2 FQNEAQ (reference sequence). V lost 7 bases and J 1 base, leaving 11 bases between the germline ends. There are 14 residues in the CDR3.

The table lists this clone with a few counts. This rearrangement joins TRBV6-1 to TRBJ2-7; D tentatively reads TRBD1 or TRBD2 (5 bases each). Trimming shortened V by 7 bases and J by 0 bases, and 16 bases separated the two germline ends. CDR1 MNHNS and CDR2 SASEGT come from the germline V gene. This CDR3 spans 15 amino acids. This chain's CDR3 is CASTTPGAVSYEQYF. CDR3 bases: TGTGCCAGCACCACCCCCGGGGCAGTCTCCTACGAGCAGTACTTC.

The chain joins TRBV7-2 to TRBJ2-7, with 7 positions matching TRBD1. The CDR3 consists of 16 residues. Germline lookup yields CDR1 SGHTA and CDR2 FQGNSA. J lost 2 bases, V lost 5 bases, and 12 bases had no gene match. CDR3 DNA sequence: TGTGCCAGCAGCCCGCCTTCCGGGACAGCGGCCTACGAGCAGTACTTC. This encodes CASSPPSGTAAYEQYF. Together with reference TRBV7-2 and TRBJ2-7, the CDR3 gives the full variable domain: GAGVSQSPSNKVTEKGKDVELRCDPISGHTALYWYRQSLGQGLEFLIYFQGNSAPDKSGLPSDRFSAERTGGSVSTLTIQRTQQEDSAVYLCASSPPSGTAAYEQYFGPGTRLTVT.

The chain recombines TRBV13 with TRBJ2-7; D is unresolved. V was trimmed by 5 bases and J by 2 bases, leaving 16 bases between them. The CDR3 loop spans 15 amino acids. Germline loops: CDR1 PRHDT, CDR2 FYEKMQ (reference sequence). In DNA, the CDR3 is TGTGCCAGCAGCCCACCTGGTGAGGTAGCCTACGAGCAGTACTTC. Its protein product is CASSPPGEVAYEQYF.

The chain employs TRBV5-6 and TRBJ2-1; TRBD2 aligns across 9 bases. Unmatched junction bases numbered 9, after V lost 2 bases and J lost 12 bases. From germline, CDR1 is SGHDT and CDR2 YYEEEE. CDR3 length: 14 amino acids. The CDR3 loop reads CASSFSSGRSWQFF. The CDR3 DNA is TGTGCCAGCAGCTTTAGTAGCGGGAGATCGTGGCAGTTCTTC.

CDR3 DNA sequence: TGTGCCAGCAGAGGAACGACAGCCTTCTACGAGCAGTACTTC. Translated: CASRGTTAFYEQYF. The rearrangement links TRBV2 to TRBJ2-7, with a possible D match to TRBD1 (5 bases). This CDR3 is 14 amino acids long. The germline gives CDR1 SNHLY, CDR2 FYNNEI. V was pared by 6 bases and J by 3 bases, with 15 bases between. The whole variable domain, filled in from reference TRBV2 and TRBJ2-7, reads EPEVTQTPSHQVTQMGQEVILRCVPISNHLYFYWYRQILGQKVEFLVSFYNNEISEKSEIFDDQFSVERPDGSNFTLKIRSTKLEDSAMYFCASRGTTAFYEQYFGPGTRLTVT.

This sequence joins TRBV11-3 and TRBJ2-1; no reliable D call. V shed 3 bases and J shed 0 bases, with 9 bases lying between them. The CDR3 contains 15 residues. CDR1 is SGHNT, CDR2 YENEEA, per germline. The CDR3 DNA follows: TGTGCCAGCAGCTTCCTACCTTCCTCCTACAATGAGCAGTTCTTC. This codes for CASSFLPSSYNEQFF.

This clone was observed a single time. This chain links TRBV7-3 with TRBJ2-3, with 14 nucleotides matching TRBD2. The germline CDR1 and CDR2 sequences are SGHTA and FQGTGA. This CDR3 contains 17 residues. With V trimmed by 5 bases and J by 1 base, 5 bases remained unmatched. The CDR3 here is CASSPGLAGGRTDTQYF. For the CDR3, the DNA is TGTGCCAGCAGCCCCGGACTAGCGGGAGGTCGCACAGATACGCAGTATTTT.

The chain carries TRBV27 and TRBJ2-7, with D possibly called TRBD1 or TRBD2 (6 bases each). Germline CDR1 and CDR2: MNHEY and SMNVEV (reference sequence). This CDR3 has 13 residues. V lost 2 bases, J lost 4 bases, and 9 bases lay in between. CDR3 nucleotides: TGTGCCAGCAGTTTACGGGGGCGTTACGAGCAGTACTTC. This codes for CASSLRGRYEQYF.

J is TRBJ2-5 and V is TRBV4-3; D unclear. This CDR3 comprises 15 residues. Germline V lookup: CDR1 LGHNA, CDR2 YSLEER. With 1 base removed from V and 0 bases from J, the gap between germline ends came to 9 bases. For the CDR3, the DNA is TGCGCCAGCAGCCAAGGACGGCGGCACCAAGAGACCCAGTACTTC. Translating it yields CASSQGRRHQETQYF.

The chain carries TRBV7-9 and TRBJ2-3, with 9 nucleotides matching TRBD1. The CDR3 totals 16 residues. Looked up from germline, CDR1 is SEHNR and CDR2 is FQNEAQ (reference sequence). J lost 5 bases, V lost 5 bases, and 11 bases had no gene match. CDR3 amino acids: CASSPTGTGLEDTQYF. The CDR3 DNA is TGTGCCAGCAGCCCGACGGGGACAGGGCTCGAAGATACGCAGTATTTT.

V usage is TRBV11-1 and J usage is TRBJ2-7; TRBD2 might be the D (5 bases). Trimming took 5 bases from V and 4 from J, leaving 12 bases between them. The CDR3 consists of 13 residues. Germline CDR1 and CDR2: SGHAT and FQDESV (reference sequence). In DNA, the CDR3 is TGTGCCAGCAGCCCTCCGGGATTTTACGAGCAGTACTTC. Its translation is CASSPPGFYEQYF.

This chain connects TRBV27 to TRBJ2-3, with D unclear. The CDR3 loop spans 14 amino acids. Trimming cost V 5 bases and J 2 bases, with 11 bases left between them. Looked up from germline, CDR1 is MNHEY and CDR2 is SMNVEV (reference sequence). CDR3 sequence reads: CASSILKYTDTQYF. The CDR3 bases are TGTGCCAGCAGTATTTTGAAGTACACAGATACGCAGTATTTT.